This passage covers 4 T cell receptor beta chains from one sample sequenced in a study of blood T cell repertoires in COVID-19. TCRdb keeps only in-frame clones here, not all; method: immunoSEQ multiplex PCR. The sample carries 120,000 to 150,000 clones, 87% recorded once. The sequenced material came from peripheral blood. The receptors were sampled from a man in his fifties or sixties who had recovered from COVID-19.

The chain joins TRBV15 to TRBJ1-1; no reliable D call. CDR1 is LNHNV and CDR2 is YYDKDF in the germline V gene (reference sequence). CDR3 length equals 15 residues. V gave up 0 bases and J gave up 5 bases, with 13 bases separating them. CDR3: CATSRDRYMVTEAFF. As DNA, the CDR3 is TGTGCCACCAGCAGAGACCGATACATGGTGACTGAAGCTTTCTTT. Drawing the rest from reference TRBV15 and TRBJ1-1, the complete variable domain is DAMVIQNPRYQVTQFGKPVTLSCSQTLNHNVMYWYQQKSSQAPKLLFHYYDKDFNNEADTPDNFQSRRPNTSFCFLDIRSPGLGDTAMYLCATSRDRYMVTEAFFGQGTRLTVV.

This clone appeared once. The chain recombines TRBV3-1 (or the pseudogene TRBV3-2) with TRBJ2-5, with 11 bases lining up with TRBD2. The germline V gene encodes CDR1 LGHDT and CDR2 YNNKEL (reference sequence). This CDR3 spans 14 amino acids. V lost 7 bases, J lost 3 bases, and 4 bases stayed unmatched. The CDR3 loop reads CASILAGGEETQYF. In DNA form, the CDR3 reads TGTGCCAGCATTCTAGCGGGGGGCGAAGAGACCCAGTACTTC.

V gene TRBV5-4 combines with J gene TRBJ2-5, with 8 nucleotides matching TRBD2. CDR1 is SGHNT, CDR2 YYREEE, per germline (reference sequence). The junction had 10 bases not matched to a gene; V was cut back by 8 bases and J by 4 bases. The CDR3 runs to 14 residues. The CDR3 nucleotides read TGTGCCAGTCGGGCCGGGAGGGGACGAGAGACCCAGTACTTC. Encoded protein: CASRAGRGRETQYF.

The gene calls are TRBV14 and TRBJ2-1, with 12 bases that match TRBD2. CDR3 length equals 16 residues. The germline CDR1 and CDR2 sequences are SGHDN and FVKESK. V lost 1 base and J lost 4; bases outside the gene matches: 2. The CDR3 protein is CASSQGLAGGYNEQFF. The CDR3 bases are TGTGCCAGCAGCCAAGGGCTAGCGGGGGGGTACAATGAGCAGTTCTTC.